A selection of T cell receptor beta chains follows, all from one sample in a study of blood T cell repertoires in COVID-19. The repertoire was sequenced with immunoSEQ multiplex PCR; TCRdb's copy has only in-frame clones and lacks some. The profile shows 80,000 to 100,000 clones, 65% to 90% of them singletons. The sequenced material came from peripheral blood. These receptors were collected from a man aged 65-85 years with active or convalescent COVID-19. Each CDR3 is given with its conserved first and last residue. The D gene is left open where the match is weak. Not every row has a clone size; where given, it reads once, few, many or a size class.

V gene,D gene,J gene,clone size,CDR3 protein,CDR3 DNA
TRBV19,NA,TRBJ1-5,few,CASSMAGGNQPQHF,TGTGCCAGTAGTATGGCCGGGGGAAATCAGCCCCAGCATTTT
TRBV9,NA,TRBJ2-1,NA,CASSPSPVVNEQFF,TGTGCCAGCAGCCCCTCCCCGGTGGTCAATGAGCAGTTCTTC
TRBV27,NA,TRBJ2-7,NA,CASSSRSVYYEQYF,TGTGCCAGCAGTTCCAGGTCGGTCTACTACGAGCAGTACTTC
TRBV5-1,NA,TRBJ1-1,once,CASSLLLGGETEAFF,TGCGCCAGCAGCTTGTTGTTAGGTGGAGAAACTGAAGCTTTCTTT
TRBV18,NA,TRBJ1-5,NA,CASSPGGGQPQHF,TGTGCCAGCTCACCCGGGGGTGGTCAGCCCCAGCATTTT
TRBV10-1,TRBD1,TRBJ2-1,NA,CASSESGTAYNEQFF,TGCGCCAGCAGTGAGTCCGGGACAGCCTACAATGAGCAGTTCTTC
TRBV7-8,NA,TRBJ2-3,NA,CASSLGLSTDTQYF,TGTGCCAGCAGCTTAGGGCTTAGCACAGATACGCAGTATTTT
TRBV29-1,NA,TRBJ1-1,NA,CSVGPGNTEAFF,TGCAGCGTTGGCCCGGGGAACACTGAAGCTTTCTTT
TRBV7-2,NA,TRBJ2-1,NA,CASSLELAWPNEQFF,TGTGCCAGCAGCTTAGAGCTAGCGTGGCCCAATGAGCAGTTCTTC
TRBV28,TRBD2,TRBJ2-1,NA,CASSFPGLADNEQFF,TGTGCCAGCAGTTTTCCGGGACTAGCGGACAATGAGCAGTTCTTC
TRBV7-9,NA,TRBJ1-2,once,CASSLISAAVNRGYTF,TGTGCCAGCAGCTTAATATCGGCAGCGGTGAATCGGGGCTACACCTTC
TRBV7-9,NA,TRBJ2-7,NA,CASSHVNGDEQYF,TGTGCCAGCAGTCACGTAAACGGGGACGAGCAGTACTTC
TRBV21-1,NA,TRBJ1-4,NA,CAARKLFF,TGTGCCGCGAGGAAACTGTTTTTT
TRBV6-5,NA,TRBJ2-7,NA,CASRLTGLEQYF,TGTGCCAGCAGGCTTACAGGCTTAGAGCAGTACTTC
TRBV24-1,TRBD1,TRBJ2-7,NA,CATRRFARDRGNEQYF,TGTGCCACCAGGCGCTTTGCCCGGGACAGGGGTAACGAGCAGTACTTC
TRBV12-5,NA,TRBJ1-1,NA,CASGLPSGTLDTEAFF,TGTGCTAGTGGTTTACCATCCGGGACTCTGGACACTGAAGCTTTCTTT
TRBV4-1,TRBD1,TRBJ1-4,NA,CASSQVVRGPSNEKLFF,TGCGCCAGCAGCCAAGTCGTTAGGGGGCCGTCTAATGAAAAACTGTTTTTT
TRBV5-8,NA,TRBJ2-5,NA,CASTGELVLETQYF,TGTGCCAGCACCGGAGAACTAGTCCTTGAGACCCAGTACTTC
TRBV4-1,NA,TRBJ1-5,once,CASSQDGSQNQPQHF,TGCGCCAGCAGCCAAGATGGCTCACAGAATCAGCCCCAGCATTTT
TRBV5-6,NA,TRBJ2-5,NA,CASSTGQGGETQYF,TGTGCCAGCAGCACGGGCCAGGGAGGAGAGACCCAGTACTTC
TRBV11-3,TRBD1,TRBJ1-2,once,CASSFRQGYGYTF,TGTGCCAGCAGCTTTAGACAGGGGTATGGCTACACCTTC
TRBV2,NA,TRBJ2-5,NA,CASSALAIETQYF,TGTGCCAGCAGTGCCCTAGCGATTGAGACCCAGTACTTC
TRBV29-1,NA,TRBJ1-5,NA,CSVSSSDKNQPQHF,TGCAGCGTGTCTTCCTCTGACAAAAATCAGCCCCAGCATTTT
TRBV12-3/TRBV12-4,NA,TRBJ1-1,few,CASSPSYSTEAFF,TGTGCCAGCAGTCCGTCCTACAGCACTGAAGCTTTCTTT
TRBV30,NA,TRBJ1-2,NA,CAWSVGTLQGHGYTF,TGTGCCTGGAGTGTGGGGACACTACAGGGTCATGGCTACACCTTC
TRBV6-1,TRBD1,TRBJ2-7,few,CASRTGSIYEQYF,TGTGCCAGCAGGACAGGGAGTATTTACGAGCAGTACTTC
TRBV11-2,NA,TRBJ2-7,NA,CASSFSSRYYLYEQYF,TGTGCCAGCAGCTTCTCCTCCAGGTATTACCTCTACGAGCAGTACTTC
TRBV6-5,NA,TRBJ1-5,few,CASSSSSRQPQHF,TGTGCCAGCAGCTCCAGTAGCCGTCAGCCCCAGCATTTT
TRBV2,TRBD1,TRBJ2-7,NA,CASSGRGHSSYEQYF,TGTGCCAGCAGTGGCAGGGGGCACAGCTCCTACGAGCAGTACTTC
TRBV5-4,NA,TRBJ2-7,NA,CASSSPGVRLYEQYF,TGTGCCAGCAGCTCCCCAGGGGTGCGACTCTACGAGCAGTACTTC
TRBV2,TRBD1,TRBJ2-7,NA,CASSEGQGAWYEQYF,TGTGCCAGCAGTGAGGGGCAGGGGGCTTGGTACGAGCAGTACTTC
TRBV6-6,NA,TRBJ2-5,NA,CASSYTKETQYF,TGTGCCAGCAGTTACACAAAAGAGACCCAGTACTTC
TRBV28,NA,TRBJ2-7,NA,CASRTANYEQYF,TGTGCCAGCCGGACAGCCAACTACGAGCAGTACTTC
TRBV6-5,TRBD1,TRBJ2-2,once,CASRDRGTGELFF,TGTGCCAGCAGAGACAGGGGGACCGGGGAGCTGTTTTTT
TRBV18,NA,TRBJ1-1,NA,CASQKVGYTEAFF,TGTGCCAGCCAAAAGGTCGGGTACACTGAAGCTTTCTTT
TRBV5-1,TRBD2,TRBJ2-3,NA,CASNPAGGITDTQYF,TGCGCCAGCAATCCAGCGGGGGGGATCACAGATACGCAGTATTTT
TRBV6-4,TRBD2,TRBJ2-3,NA,CASSEGLASDTQYF,TGTGCCAGCAGTGAAGGACTAGCTTCAGATACGCAGTATTTT
TRBV5-1,TRBD1,TRBJ1-2,once,CASTGQDYGYTF,TGCGCCAGCACTGGACAGGACTATGGCTACACCTTC
TRBV3-1/TRBV3-2,NA,TRBJ1-2,NA,CASSLGTGRSIYGYTF,TGTGCCAGCAGCCTTGGGACGGGGAGGTCGATCTATGGCTACACCTTC
TRBV19,TRBD1,TRBJ1-2,once,CASSAGQGVDYGYTF,TGTGCCAGTAGTGCAGGACAGGGTGTGGACTATGGCTACACCTTC
TRBV6-2/TRBV6-3,NA,TRBJ2-3,NA,CASSYSTWSNTDTQYF,TGTGCCAGCAGTTACTCGACTTGGTCGAACACAGATACGCAGTATTTT
TRBV6-2/TRBV6-3,NA,TRBJ1-1,NA,CASSPTGRNRAEAFF,TGTGCCAGCAGTCCCACCGGTCGCAACCGGGCTGAAGCTTTCTTT
TRBV18,NA,TRBJ2-3,NA,CASSDLAPPPTDTQYF,TGTGCCAGCTCCGATTTAGCACCGCCTCCCACAGATACGCAGTATTTT
TRBV27,NA,TRBJ2-4,once,CASSFAHVAAKNIQYF,TGTGCCAGCAGTTTTGCGCATGTAGCGGCCAAAAACATTCAGTACTTC
TRBV5-6,NA,TRBJ2-5,NA,CASSPGSRRQYF,TGTGCCAGCAGCCCCGGGAGCCGTCGGCAGTACTTC
TRBV5-1,NA,TRBJ2-5,once,CASSRDLQETQYF,TGCGCCAGCAGCCGGGACTTGCAAGAGACCCAGTACTTC
TRBV4-1,NA,TRBJ1-6,NA,CASSQSLQGRAPLHF,TGCGCCAGCAGCCAGTCTCTCCAGGGGCGGGCACCCCTCCACTTT
TRBV19,NA,TRBJ1-2,NA,CASSIGRGGYDGYTF,TGTGCCAGTAGTATAGGACGAGGCGGGTATGATGGCTACACCTTC
TRBV19,NA,TRBJ1-1,NA,CASKTVGINTEAFF,TGTGCCAGTAAGACAGTCGGAATTAACACTGAAGCTTTCTTT
TRBV5-1,NA,TRBJ2-7,once,CASSPGLSYEQYF,TGCGCCAGCAGCCCGGGACTCTCCTACGAGCAGTACTTC
TRBV4-3,NA,TRBJ1-1,NA,CASSQFTGSTEAFF,TGCGCCAGCAGCCAATTCACGGGGAGTACTGAAGCTTTCTTT
TRBV6-5,NA,TRBJ1-5,once,CASSPQTGDGQPQHF,TGTGCCAGCAGCCCACAGACAGGCGACGGACAGCCCCAGCATTTT